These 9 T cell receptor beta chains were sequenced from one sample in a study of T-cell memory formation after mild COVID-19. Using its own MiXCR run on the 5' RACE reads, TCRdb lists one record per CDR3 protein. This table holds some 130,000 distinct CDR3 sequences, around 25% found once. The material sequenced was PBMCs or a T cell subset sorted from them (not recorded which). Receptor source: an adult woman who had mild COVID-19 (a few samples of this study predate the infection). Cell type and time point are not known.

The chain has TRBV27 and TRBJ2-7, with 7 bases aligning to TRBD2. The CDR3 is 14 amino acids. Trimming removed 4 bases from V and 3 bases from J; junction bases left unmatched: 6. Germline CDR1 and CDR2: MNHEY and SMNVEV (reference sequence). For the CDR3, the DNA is TGTGCCAGCAGTTGGGCTAGCGGAGACTACGAGCAGTACTTC. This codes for CASSWASGDYEQYF.

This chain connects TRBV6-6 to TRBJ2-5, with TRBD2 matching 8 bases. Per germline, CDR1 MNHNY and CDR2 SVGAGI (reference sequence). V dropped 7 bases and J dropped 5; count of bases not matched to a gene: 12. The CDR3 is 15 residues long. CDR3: CASKTGGLETETQYF. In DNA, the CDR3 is TGTGCCAGCAAGACTGGGGGACTAGAGACGGAGACCCAGTACTTC.

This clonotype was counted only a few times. CDR3 in DNA: TGTGCCAGCAGCTCGTGGACAGGGGGCCCTACGAACACCGGGGAGCTGTTTTTT. This translates into CASSSWTGGPTNTGELFF. The chain combines TRBV7-6 with TRBJ2-2; TRBD1 agrees at 11 bases. V was pared by 4 bases and J by 0 bases, with 7 bases of the junction left unmatched. The CDR3 has 18 amino acids. Germline V gene data show CDR1 as SGHVS and CDR2 as FNYEAQ.

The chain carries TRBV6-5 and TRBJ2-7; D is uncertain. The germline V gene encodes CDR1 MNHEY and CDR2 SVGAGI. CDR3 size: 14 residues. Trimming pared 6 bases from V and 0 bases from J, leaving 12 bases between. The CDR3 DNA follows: TGTGCCAGCAGCCCCAAGCACCTCTCCTACGAGCAGTACTTC. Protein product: CASSPKHLSYEQYF.

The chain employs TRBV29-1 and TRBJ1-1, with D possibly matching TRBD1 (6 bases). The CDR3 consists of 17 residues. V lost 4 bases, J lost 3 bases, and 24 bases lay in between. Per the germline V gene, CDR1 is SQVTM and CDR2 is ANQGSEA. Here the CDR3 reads CSVAREEGGLEDTEAFF. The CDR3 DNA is TGCAGCGTTGCAAGAGAAGAGGGGGGCTTAGAGGACACTGAAGCTTTCTTT.

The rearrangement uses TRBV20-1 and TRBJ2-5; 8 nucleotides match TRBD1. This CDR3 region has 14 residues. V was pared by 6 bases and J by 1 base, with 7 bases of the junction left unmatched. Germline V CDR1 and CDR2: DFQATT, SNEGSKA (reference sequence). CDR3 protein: CSARTGMSQETQYF. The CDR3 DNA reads TGCAGTGCAAGGACAGGGATGAGCCAAGAGACCCAGTACTTC.

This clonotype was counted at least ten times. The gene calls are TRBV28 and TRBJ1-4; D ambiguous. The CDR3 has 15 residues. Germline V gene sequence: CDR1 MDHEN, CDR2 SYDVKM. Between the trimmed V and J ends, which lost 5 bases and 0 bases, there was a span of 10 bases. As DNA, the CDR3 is TGTGCCAGCAGTCCCAGACACCCAACTAATGAAAAACTGTTTTTT. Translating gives CASSPRHPTNEKLFF.

The CDR3, as DNA: TGTGCCAGCAGTTTATCGGGACAGGGGCGGGAGACCCAGTACTTC. Its translation: CASSLSGQGRETQYF. V and J are TRBV12-3 or TRBV12-4 and TRBJ2-5, with 10 nucleotides matching TRBD1. With V trimmed by 2 bases and J by 5 bases, 5 bases remained unmatched. There are 15 residues in the CDR3.

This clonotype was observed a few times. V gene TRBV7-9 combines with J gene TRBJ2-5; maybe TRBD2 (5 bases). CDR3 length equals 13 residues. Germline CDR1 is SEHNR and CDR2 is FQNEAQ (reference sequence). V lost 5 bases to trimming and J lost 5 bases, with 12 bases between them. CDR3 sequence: CASSGGAQETQYF. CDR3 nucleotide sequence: TGTGCCAGCAGCGGAGGAGCCCAGGAGACCCAGTACTTC.